This is a list of T cell receptor beta chains from one sample in a study of shared clonotypes between healthy human individuals. The assay was immunoSEQ multiplex PCR, and TCRdb's table has in-frame clones only and misses some. The repertoire has approximately 2.3 million clones, 80% to 95% of them found once; the top ten carry about 0.41%. Sample: naive CD4+ T cells from PBMCs. Receptors were obtained from a man between 18 and 35 years old in good health. Some clones in this sample may be carry-over from other donors' samples. Each CDR3 is given with its conserved first and last residue. The order of the fields is V gene, clone size, D gene, J gene, CDR3 protein, CDR3 DNA. A D gene is named only where the DNA matches it firmly. Rows give clone size only sometimes, using once, few, many, or a class for an expanded clone.

V gene: TRBV11-2; clone size: -; D gene: -; J gene: TRBJ2-3; CDR3 protein: CASSLAAITDTQYF; CDR3 DNA: TGTGCCAGCAGCTTAGCGGCCATCACGGATACGCAGTATTTT
V gene: TRBV6-5; clone size: -; D gene: TRBD1; J gene: TRBJ1-1; CDR3 protein: CASISRDSSEAFF; CDR3 DNA: TGTGCCAGCATCTCAAGGGACAGCTCTGAAGCTTTCTTT
V gene: TRBV7-2; clone size: -; D gene: -; J gene: TRBJ2-7; CDR3 protein: CASSQPPLVAVLYEQYF; CDR3 DNA: TGTGCCAGCAGCCAACCCCCCCTAGTCGCTGTTTTGTACGAGCAGTACTTC
V gene: TRBV5-4; clone size: -; D gene: -; J gene: TRBJ2-5; CDR3 protein: CASSSPQETQYF; CDR3 DNA: TGTGCCAGCAGCTCGCCCCAGGAAACCCAGTACTTC
V gene: TRBV6-1; clone size: -; D gene: -; J gene: TRBJ1-4; CDR3 protein: CASSEASASREKLFF; CDR3 DNA: TGTGCCAGCAGTGAAGCATCAGCATCGAGAGAAAAACTGTTTTTT
V gene: TRBV28; clone size: -; D gene: -; J gene: TRBJ1-5; CDR3 protein: CASSSQGIQPQHF; CDR3 DNA: TGTGCCAGCAGTTCTCAGGGGATTCAGCCCCAGCATTTT
V gene: TRBV11-2; clone size: -; D gene: -; J gene: TRBJ1-1; CDR3 protein: CASRPRPAGVSTEAFF; CDR3 DNA: TGTGCCAGCAGGCCCCGGCCAGCCGGGGTGAGTACTGAAGCTTTCTTT
V gene: TRBV6-4; clone size: -; D gene: TRBD1; J gene: TRBJ1-2; CDR3 protein: CASSPQGNYGYTF; CDR3 DNA: TGTGCCAGCAGTCCACAGGGGAACTATGGCTACACCTTC
V gene: TRBV7-9; clone size: -; D gene: -; J gene: TRBJ1-2; CDR3 protein: CASSLAAGLDYGYTF; CDR3 DNA: TGTGCCAGCAGCTTAGCTGCAGGACTTGACTATGGCTACACCTTC
V gene: TRBV9; clone size: -; D gene: TRBD2; J gene: TRBJ2-5; CDR3 protein: CASSQGLAAYQETQYF; CDR3 DNA: TGTGCCAGCAGCCAGGGACTAGCGGCGTACCAAGAGACCCAGTACTTC
V gene: TRBV19; clone size: -; D gene: TRBD1; J gene: TRBJ2-1; CDR3 protein: CASSGYGTGERNEQFF; CDR3 DNA: TGTGCCAGTAGTGGGTATGGGACAGGGGAGCGCAATGAGCAGTTCTTC
V gene: TRBV7-3; clone size: -; D gene: TRBD2; J gene: TRBJ2-1; CDR3 protein: CASSLLPGLAVANEQFF; CDR3 DNA: TGTGCCAGCAGCTTACTCCCGGGACTAGCGGTTGCCAATGAGCAGTTCTTC
V gene: TRBV28; clone size: -; D gene: TRBD1; J gene: TRBJ1-5; CDR3 protein: CASSTDRGNQPQHF; CDR3 DNA: TGTGCCAGCAGCACCGACAGGGGGAATCAGCCCCAGCATTTT
V gene: TRBV10-1; clone size: -; D gene: -; J gene: TRBJ1-2; CDR3 protein: CASSDSLNYGYTF; CDR3 DNA: TGCGCCAGCAGTGACTCCTTAAACTATGGCTACACCTTC
V gene: TRBV7-2; clone size: -; D gene: TRBD2; J gene: TRBJ2-2; CDR3 protein: CASSLLGLAGGTGELFF; CDR3 DNA: TGTGCCAGCAGCCTCCTGGGACTAGCGGGAGGGACCGGGGAGCTGTTTTTT
V gene: TRBV5-4; clone size: -; D gene: -; J gene: TRBJ2-2; CDR3 protein: CASSLGGLGRVTGELFF; CDR3 DNA: TGTGCCAGCAGCTTGGGGGGCTTGGGACGGGTCACCGGGGAGCTGTTTTTT
V gene: TRBV5-1; clone size: -; D gene: -; J gene: TRBJ1-3; CDR3 protein: CASSLGDGNTIYF; CDR3 DNA: TGCGCCAGCAGCTTAGGTGATGGAAACACCATATATTTT
V gene: TRBV10-3; clone size: -; D gene: -; J gene: TRBJ2-5; CDR3 protein: CAARGAGQETQYF; CDR3 DNA: TGTGCCGCCCGGGGGGCGGGCCAGGAGACCCAGTACTTC
V gene: TRBV28; clone size: -; D gene: -; J gene: TRBJ1-5; CDR3 protein: CASSTRRGGNQPQHF; CDR3 DNA: TGTGCCAGCAGCACCCGACGGGGTGGCAATCAGCCCCAGCATTTT
V gene: TRBV11-2; clone size: few; D gene: -; J gene: TRBJ1-1; CDR3 protein: CASSLWPGQAFF; CDR3 DNA: TGTGCCAGCAGCTTATGGCCGGGCCAAGCTTTCTTT
V gene: TRBV5-5; clone size: once; D gene: TRBD1; J gene: TRBJ2-3; CDR3 protein: CASSWLTGSTDTQYF; CDR3 DNA: TGTGCCAGCAGCTGGTTGACAGGGTCCACAGATACGCAGTATTTT
V gene: TRBV28; clone size: -; D gene: TRBD2; J gene: TRBJ2-1; CDR3 protein: CASKGLAGNEQFF; CDR3 DNA: TGTGCCAGCAAGGGACTAGCGGGGAATGAGCAGTTCTTC
V gene: TRBV5-1; clone size: -; D gene: -; J gene: TRBJ2-7; CDR3 protein: CASTIGGNSYEQYF; CDR3 DNA: TGCGCCAGCACTATCGGCGGGAACTCCTACGAGCAGTACTTC
V gene: TRBV28; clone size: -; D gene: -; J gene: TRBJ1-2; CDR3 protein: CASSLEVHYGYTF; CDR3 DNA: TGTGCCAGCAGTTTGGAAGTTCACTATGGCTACACCTTC
V gene: TRBV6-1; clone size: -; D gene: -; J gene: TRBJ1-5; CDR3 protein: CASSDLPGGYSNQPQHF; CDR3 DNA: TGTGCCAGCAGTGACCTTCCCGGGGGTTATAGCAATCAGCCCCAGCATTTT
V gene: TRBV19; clone size: -; D gene: TRBD1; J gene: TRBJ1-4; CDR3 protein: CASSIGTGYEKLFF; CDR3 DNA: TGTGCCAGTAGTATTGGGACAGGGTATGAAAAACTGTTTTTT
V gene: TRBV5-1; clone size: -; D gene: TRBD2; J gene: TRBJ2-5; CDR3 protein: CASSLWGTSARAVLETQYF; CDR3 DNA: TGCGCCAGCAGCTTGTGGGGGACTAGCGCAAGAGCTGTTTTAGAGACCCAGTACTTC
V gene: TRBV28; clone size: -; D gene: TRBD1; J gene: TRBJ1-2; CDR3 protein: CASSLTGQGYGYTF; CDR3 DNA: TGTGCCAGCAGCCTAACGGGACAGGGGTATGGCTACACCTTC
V gene: TRBV5-1; clone size: -; D gene: -; J gene: TRBJ2-7; CDR3 protein: CASSLDRRSYEQYF; CDR3 DNA: TGCGCCAGCAGCTTGGATAGGCGCTCCTACGAGCAGTACTTC